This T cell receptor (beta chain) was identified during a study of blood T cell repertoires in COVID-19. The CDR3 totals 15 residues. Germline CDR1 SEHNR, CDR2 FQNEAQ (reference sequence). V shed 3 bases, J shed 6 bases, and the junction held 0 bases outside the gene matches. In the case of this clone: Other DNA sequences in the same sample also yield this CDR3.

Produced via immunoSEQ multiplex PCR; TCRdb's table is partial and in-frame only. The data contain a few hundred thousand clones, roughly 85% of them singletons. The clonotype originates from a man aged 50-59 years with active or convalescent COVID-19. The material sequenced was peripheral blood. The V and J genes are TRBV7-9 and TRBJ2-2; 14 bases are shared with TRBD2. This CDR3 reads CASSLGLAGAGELFF. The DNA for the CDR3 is TGTGCCAGCAGCTTGGGACTAGCGGGAGCCGGGGAGCTGTTTTTT.